The entry below gives a single TCR beta chain sequence along with its context. As yet, its antigen is unknown. The record originates from a study of neoadjuvant anti-PD-1 for oral cavity cancer. For the study at large: Patients mostly received three to four biweekly nivolumab doses at 3 mg/kg before surgery. Patients without progression got a fourth dose around day 43.

Overall study findings and caveats: Higher pretreatment Treg/Th17 ratios tracked higher pretreatment blood clonality.

The time point here: after neoadjuvant nivolumab, at surgical resection. Six replicates per PBMC sample, mostly from 480 ng of genomic DNA. Repertoires were generated with immunoSEQ multiplex PCR, while TCRdb's copy carries only in-frame clones and drops some. Among some 14,000 clones listed, 65% to 85% were seen once. The CDR3 is made up of 13 amino acids. Trimming cost V 4 bases and J 7 bases, with 14 bases left between them. Germline values: CDR1 SGHDN, CDR2 FVKESK. The chain uses TRBV14 and TRBJ2-7; D is ambiguous. The TCR originated in a person between 40 and 85 years old with oral cavity squamous cell carcinoma. Sequenced material: PBMCs, taken after nivolumab (anti-PD-1) treatment. The CDR3 sequence is CASSPFVLREQYF. The CDR3 bases are TGTGCCAGCAGCCCATTTGTTCTGAGGGAGCAGTACTTC. Full variable domain (rest looked up from reference TRBV14 and TRBJ2-7): EAGVTQFPSHSVIEKGQTVTLRCDPISGHDNLYWYRRVMGKEIKFLLHFVKESKQDESGMPNNRFLAERTGGTYSTLKVQPAELEDSGVYFCASSPFVLREQYFGPGTRLTVT.